The 29 T cell receptor beta chains reported below all come from one sample, sequenced in a study of cytomegalovirus exposure and HLA in healthy donors. The assay was immunoSEQ multiplex PCR, and TCRdb's table has in-frame clones only and misses some. The table records around 120,000 clones, about 85% of them present only once. Sample: PBMCs. Receptors originate from a young man in good health and CMV-seropositive.

The rearrangement joins TRBV28 to TRBJ1-1, with TRBD1 as a possible D gene (5 bases). The CDR3 runs 13 residues. Germline CDR1 is MDHEN and CDR2 is SYDVKM. V gave up 7 bases and J gave up 2 bases, with 11 bases separating them. CDR3 DNA: TGTGCCAGCACCATGACAGTAAACACTGAAGCTTTCTTT. It codes for CASTMTVNTEAFF.

This chain links TRBV4-2 with TRBJ2-5, with 12 bases fitting TRBD2. Germline V CDR1 and CDR2: LGHNA, YNFKEQ. The CDR3 contains 17 residues. V lost 1 base to trimming and J lost 0 bases; unmatched junction nucleotides: 3. The CDR3 DNA sequence: TGTGCCAGCAGCCAAGTGGGGACTAGCGGGTACCAAGAGACCCAGTACTTC. Its protein is CASSQVGTSGYQETQYF.

This chain connects TRBV5-1 to TRBJ2-1; 7 bases map to TRBD1. The J segment lost 0 bases and the V segment lost 4 bases, leaving 4 bases of the junction unmatched. The CDR3 contains 15 residues. Germline V gives CDR1 SGHRS, CDR2 YFSETQ. The chain's CDR3 is CASSLRDSSYNEQFF. The CDR3 DNA reads as TGCGCCAGCAGCCTCCGGGACAGCTCCTACAATGAGCAGTTCTTC.

The CDR3 DNA reads TGTGCCACCAGACAGGGTTTCGGGCTGGGCAATCAGCCCCAGCATTTT. Translation gives CATRQGFGLGNQPQHF. This rearrangement joins TRBV2 to TRBJ1-5; TRBD1 aligns across 7 bases. After removal of 10 bases from V and 2 bases from J, the junction contained 14 bases not matched to a gene. This CDR3 has 16 residues. CDR1 SNHLY and CDR2 FYNNEI come from the germline V gene.

The V and J genes are TRBV28 and TRBJ1-4; D is undetermined. V gave up 5 bases and J gave up 0 bases, with 22 bases separating them. The CDR3 is made up of 19 amino acids. Germline V gene data show CDR1 as MDHEN and CDR2 as SYDVKM. DNA of the CDR3: TGTGCCAGCAGTCCCGACCCGATTTGGAGCTTTGCAACTAATGAAAAACTGTTTTTT. It translates to CASSPDPIWSFATNEKLFF.

The chain links TRBV18 to TRBJ2-3, with 7 bases that match TRBD1. After removal of 3 bases from V and 0 bases from J, the junction contained 6 bases not matched to a gene. The CDR3 contains 16 residues. Germline CDR1 and CDR2: KGHSH and LQKENI. CDR3 sequence: CASSPPNRGSTDTQYF. The CDR3 DNA is TGTGCCAGCTCACCGCCTAACAGGGGAAGCACAGATACGCAGTATTTT.

The CDR3 DNA sequence: TGTGCCAGCAGTGAATACTACGAGCAGTACTTC. It encodes CASSEYYEQYF. This rearrangement joins TRBV2 to TRBJ2-7; D not resolved. The germline V gene has CDR1 SNHLY and CDR2 FYNNEI. V lost 2 bases, J lost 3 bases, and 2 bases lay in between. The CDR3 has 11 residues.

The CDR3 region has the DNA TGCGCCAGCAGCCACGGAACGGGGGGCCGGGAGACCCAGTACTTC. Protein sequence: CASSHGTGGRETQYF. The rearrangement links TRBV4-3 to TRBJ2-5; possibly TRBD2 for D (7 bases). Trimming removed 3 bases from V and 5 bases from J, with 16 bases in between. The CDR3 covers 15 residues. Looked up from germline, CDR1 is LGHNA and CDR2 is YSLEER.

V gene TRBV28 combines with J gene TRBJ2-3; 7 bases map to TRBD1. CDR1 and CDR2 (germline): MDHEN, SYDVKM. Unmatched junction bases numbered 7, after V lost 8 bases and J lost 2 bases. This CDR3 comprises 14 residues. The CDR3 is CASRTQGDTDTQYF. The DNA of the CDR3 is TGTGCCAGCCGGACCCAGGGGGACACAGATACGCAGTATTTT. The complete variable domain, with remaining parts taken from reference TRBV28 and TRBJ2-3, reads DVKVTQSSRYLVKRTGEKVFLECVQDMDHENMFWYRQDPGLGLRLIYFSYDVKMKEKGDIPEGYSVSREKKERFSLILESASTNQTSMYLCASRTQGDTDTQYFGPGTRLTVL.

This sequence joins TRBV10-3 and TRBJ2-3; 8 bases match TRBD2. Trimming took 10 bases from V and 2 from J; bases not matched to a gene: 5. This CDR3 comprises 13 residues. CDR1 and CDR2 (germline): ENHRY, SYGVKD. The CDR3 protein is CATGLASTDTQYF. The DNA for the CDR3 is TGTGCCACAGGACTAGCATCCACAGATACGCAGTATTTT.

CDR3 amino acids: CASSLAVTGESYTF. The CDR3 coding sequence is TGTGCCAGCAGCTTGGCCGTGACAGGGGAGAGCTACACCTTC. The rearrangement joins TRBV5-4 to TRBJ1-2; 8 nucleotides match TRBD1. V lost 0 bases, J lost 9 bases, and 7 bases stayed unmatched. The CDR3 has 14 amino acids. Germline values: CDR1 SGHNT, CDR2 YYREEE (reference sequence).

The chain couples TRBV7-9 to TRBJ1-1, with D possibly matching TRBD1 (5 bases). V was clipped by 2 bases and J by 5 bases, with 15 bases between them. Germline V gene sequence: CDR1 SEHNR, CDR2 FQNEAQ (reference sequence). The CDR3 sequence is 15 residues long. In nucleotides, the CDR3 is TGTGCCAGCAGCTTATTAGGAGGGACTCCGACTGAAGCTTTCTTT. It codes for CASSLLGGTPTEAFF.

The rearrangement links TRBV29-1 to TRBJ2-3, with unresolved D. Germline V CDR1 and CDR2: SQVTM, ANQGSEA. The CDR3 length is 10 residues. V shed 7 bases and J shed 6 bases, with 8 bases lying between them. This CDR3 is CSGTRDTQYF. CDR3 sequence (DNA): TGCAGCGGAACGAGGGATACGCAGTATTTT.

The rearrangement joins TRBV5-1 to TRBJ1-5; possibly TRBD1 for D (5 bases). Trimming left V 1 base short and J 5 bases short, with 10 bases between. The CDR3 is 14 amino acids. Germline V gives CDR1 SGHRS, CDR2 YFSETQ. Here the CDR3 DNA reads TGCGCCAGCAGCTTGTTTCCGGGGGATCAGCCCCAGCATTTT. It is translated as CASSLFPGDQPQHF.

The chain uses TRBV27 and TRBJ2-7, with 8 bases fitting TRBD1. J was trimmed by 2 bases and V by 3 bases; bases with no gene match: 9. The germline CDR1 and CDR2 sequences are MNHEY and SMNVEV (reference sequence). The CDR3 contains 16 residues. The CDR3 DNA sequence: TGTGCCAGCAGTTTTAACAGGGGGACCCTCCCCTACGAGCAGTACTTC. It encodes CASSFNRGTLPYEQYF.

The chain employs TRBV5-4 and TRBJ1-1; TRBD1 matches 11 bases. Germline CDR1 and CDR2: SGHNT and YYREEE (reference sequence). This CDR3 is 16 amino acids long. V lost 5 bases to trimming and J lost 1 base; unmatched junction nucleotides: 7. The CDR3 DNA reads TGTGCCAGCAGGGAAGGACAGGGGGCGCGGAACACTGAAGCTTTCTTT. The encoded protein is CASREGQGARNTEAFF.

The chain uses TRBV28 and TRBJ2-7; tentative D call: TRBD1 (5 bases). Germline V CDR1 and CDR2: MDHEN, SYDVKM. V lost 5 bases and J lost 2, with 13 bases in between. The CDR3 has 14 residues. The CDR3 DNA follows: TGTGCCAGCAGTCCCCGGGCAGGGCCCTACGAGCAGTACTTC. This translates into CASSPRAGPYEQYF. The variable domain in full, with the rest retrieved from reference TRBV28 and TRBJ2-7, is DVKVTQSSRYLVKRTGEKVFLECVQDMDHENMFWYRQDPGLGLRLIYFSYDVKMKEKGDIPEGYSVSREKKERFSLILESASTNQTSMYLCASSPRAGPYEQYFGPGTRLTVT.

The J gene is TRBJ2-5, the V gene TRBV4-3, with 7 bases identical to TRBD1. The CDR3 sequence is 16 residues long. Per the germline V gene, CDR1 is LGHNA and CDR2 is YSLEER. V lost 0 bases, J lost 5 bases, and 9 bases stayed unmatched. Here the CDR3 DNA reads TGCGCCAGCAGCCAAGAAGGGGGCCTGAGTGGGGAGACCCAGTACTTC. Protein: CASSQEGGLSGETQYF.

The chain joins TRBV7-2 to TRBJ2-2; D not resolved. The CDR3 sequence is 13 residues long. Germline V gene lookup returns CDR1 SGHTA and CDR2 FQGNSA. Trimming left V 5 bases short and J 2 bases short, with 6 bases between. Here the CDR3 reads CASSPSNTGELFF. Here the CDR3 DNA reads TGTGCCAGCAGCCCCAGTAACACCGGGGAGCTGTTTTTT.

The rearrangement links TRBV2 to TRBJ1-2, with a tentative D call TRBD1 (5 bases). The V and J ends lost 6 bases and 8 bases respectively, with 13 bases between them. This CDR3 has 12 residues. Germline loops: CDR1 SNHLY, CDR2 FYNNEI. CDR3 sequence reads: CASSSEGRGYTF. CDR3 DNA: TGTGCCAGCAGCTCTGAGGGGAGGGGCTACACCTTC.

The DNA for the CDR3 is TGTGCCAGCTCTACCCCGGGCTACGAGCAGTACTTC. Its translation is CASSTPGYEQYF. The chain carries TRBV13 and TRBJ2-7; no firm D call. Per germline, CDR1 PRHDT and CDR2 FYEKMQ (reference sequence). The germline V and J ends were trimmed by 8 bases and 3 bases, with 11 bases remaining between them. CDR3 length equals 12 residues. Complete variable domain (other parts from reference TRBV13 and TRBJ2-7): AAGVIQSPRHLIKEKRETATLKCYPIPRHDTVYWYQQGPGQDPQFLISFYEKMQSDKGSIPDRFSAQQFSDYHSELNMSSLELGDSALYFCASSTPGYEQYFGPGTRLTVT.

A few counts support this clone. This rearrangement joins TRBV10-3 to TRBJ2-7; 10 positions agree with TRBD1. V lost 6 bases, J lost 6 bases, and 2 bases stayed unmatched. The germline V gene has CDR1 ENHRY and CDR2 SYGVKD. CDR3 length equals 12 residues. The CDR3 sequence is CAISDRGPEQYF. CDR3 sequence (DNA): TGTGCCATCAGCGACAGGGGGCCCGAGCAGTACTTC.

The CDR3 sequence: CASSSDRYNTEAFF. Written as DNA, the CDR3 is TGTGCCAGCAGCTCGGACAGGTACAACACTGAAGCTTTCTTT. The chain uses TRBV7-2 and TRBJ1-1, with 7 bases that match TRBD1. CDR1 and CDR2 from the germline V gene are SGHTA and FQGNSA. This CDR3 has 14 residues. With V trimmed by 4 bases and J by 2 bases, 4 bases remained unmatched.

The chain recombines TRBV7-2 with TRBJ2-7; unclear D gene. The germline V gene has CDR1 SGHTA and CDR2 FQGNSA. V was shortened by 1 base and J by 3 bases, with 7 bases between the two germline ends. This CDR3 region has 13 residues. This CDR3 is CASSLGYIYEQYF. CDR3 nucleotides: TGTGCCAGCAGCTTAGGTTATATCTACGAGCAGTACTTC.

The V call is TRBV19, the J call TRBJ1-5; TRBD1 aligns across 9 bases. This CDR3 spans 15 amino acids. Germline CDR1 LNHDA, CDR2 SQIVND (reference sequence). Trimming at V came to 6 bases and at J to 5 bases, leaving 8 bases not matched to a gene. The CDR3 sequence: CASRQQGAIDQPQHF. The CDR3 DNA follows: TGTGCCAGTAGGCAACAGGGGGCGATCGATCAGCCCCAGCATTTT.

This rearrangement joins TRBV6-4 to TRBJ2-1; 12 bases are a match to TRBD1. Trimming removed 8 bases from V and 9 bases from J; junction bases left unmatched: 14. Germline loops: CDR1 MRHNA, CDR2 SNTAGT. CDR3 length equals 16 residues. CDR3 sequence: CASATTQGQGAGEQFF. The CDR3 coding sequence is TGTGCCAGCGCCACTACCCAGGGACAGGGGGCCGGTGAGCAGTTCTTC.

The DNA of the CDR3 is TGTGCCAGCAGTTGGGGGGAGCAGCACACCGGGGAGCTGTTTTTT. It specifies CASSWGEQHTGELFF. The genes are TRBV28 and TRBJ2-2; possible D gene TRBD2, 6 bases. Germline V gene sequence: CDR1 MDHEN, CDR2 SYDVKM. V lost 4 bases to trimming and J lost 3 bases, with 12 bases between them. The CDR3 has 15 amino acids. Drawing the rest from reference TRBV28 and TRBJ2-2, the complete variable domain is DVKVTQSSRYLVKRTGEKVFLECVQDMDHENMFWYRQDPGLGLRLIYFSYDVKMKEKGDIPEGYSVSREKKERFSLILESASTNQTSMYLCASSWGEQHTGELFFGEGSRLTVL.

This clone has just one count. The J gene is TRBJ2-1, the V gene TRBV5-4; TRBD2 matches at 7 bases. The trim removed 7 bases at V and 0 bases at J, leaving 10 bases unmatched. CDR1 is SGHNT, CDR2 YYREEE, per germline (reference sequence). The CDR3 runs 16 residues. In DNA, the CDR3 is TGTGCCAGCGCCCCCGGGGGGTTCAGCTCCTACAATGAGCAGTTCTTC. Translating gives CASAPGGFSSYNEQFF.

This chain links TRBV11-2 with TRBJ2-1, with 7 bases identical to TRBD1. There are 16 residues in the CDR3. V was clipped by 6 bases and J by 0 bases; unmatched bases: 8. The germline V gene encodes CDR1 SGHAT and CDR2 FQNNGV. The CDR3 DNA reads as TGTGCCAGCAGGTCCGGGGACAGTGTCTCCTACAATGAGCAGTTCTTC. As protein: CASRSGDSVSYNEQFF.